This T cell receptor (beta chain) appears in the sequencing data of a study of vaccination and CD4 T cells after COVID-19. Whole-study results and caveats: Post-vaccination reactive clonotypes (median approximately 38) did not differ significantly from post-infection (fewer than 24).

Trimming left V 2 bases short and J 0 bases short, with 4 bases between. CDR3 size: 15 residues. Germline V gene sequence: CDR1 KGHDR, CDR2 SFDVKD. Comment on this clonotype: Its antigen is as yet unknown.

Described treatment: approximately 10-day PBMC culture with coronavirus spike peptide pools or control peptides (ViraFEST assay). Once peptide pools had expanded antigen-specific T cells, ViraFEST sequenced TCRs. Peptide pools at 10 ug/ml and IL-2 at about 9.6 IU/ml were added to cultures of two million PBMCs per well. Sequenced with the Oncomine TCR Beta short-read assay was DNA taken from cultured CD4+ T cells. TCRdb re-called the PCR reads with MiXCR, one entry per CDR3 protein. The repertoire holds around 20,000 distinct CDR3 sequences, with around 66% as singletons. The TCR sequence derives from a human donor who had recovered from COVID-19. The specimen sequenced was CD4+ T cells from blood, cultured in vitro. V usage is TRBV24-1 and J usage is TRBJ2-6; D not resolved. The CDR3 loop reads CATSDSYSGANVLTF. CDR3 nucleotides: TGTGCCACCAGTGATTCTTACTCTGGGGCCAACGTCCTGACTTTC.